This T cell receptor (beta chain) was retrieved from a study of blood T cell repertoires in COVID-19. Clones were read by immunoSEQ multiplex PCR, and TCRdb kept only the in-frame ones, dropping some. The sample contains over 85,000 clones, 75% to 90% of which appear only once. From germline, CDR1 is SGDLS and CDR2 YYNGEE. Trimming took 7 bases from V and 2 from J; bases not matched to a gene: 4. This CDR3 is built from 13 residues. This chain joins TRBV9 and TRBJ2-3; 7 bases align to TRBD2. The receptor's source is a woman aged 50 to 60 with COVID-19, enrolled during active disease. Sequencing was performed on peripheral blood. This CDR3 is CASGSGYTDTQYF. The DNA for the CDR3 is TGTGCCAGCGGTAGCGGGTACACAGATACGCAGTATTTT. The full variable domain, in which reference TRBV9 and TRBJ2-3 provide the parts outside the CDR3, is DSGVTQTPKHLITATGQRVTLRCSPRSGDLSVYWYQQSLDQGLQFLIQYYNGEERAKGNILERFSAQQFPDLHSELNLSSLELGDSALYFCASGSGYTDTQYFGPGTRLTVL.